This T cell receptor (beta chain) appears in the sequencing data of a study of glioma-infiltrating T cells. V was pared by 4 bases and J by 7 bases, with 11 bases between. The germline CDR1 and CDR2 sequences are ENHRY and SYGVKD. The CDR3 is 12 residues long. The sample holds one count of this clonotype. Its antigen is as yet unknown. The iRepertoire nested amplicon-rescue multiplex PCR amplified TCR alpha and beta CDR3s from RNA. TCRdb recomputed calls from the multiplex PCR reads with MiXCR, one row per CDR3 protein. The data contain around 390,000 distinct CDR3 sequences, about 40% of them singletons. Findings and limits, study-wide: Above-expected tissue-blood divergence occurred in all gliomas, most in low-grade ones. Tissue and blood shared very few CDR3 sequences.

This chain links TRBV10-3 with TRBJ2-7, with D possibly TRBD2 on 5 matching bases. The clonotype was recovered from a human donor with low-grade glioma or glioblastoma, undergoing nonglioma brain surgery, or in good health (not recorded which). The specimen was glioma tissue, nonneoplastic brain tissue, or PBMCs (not recorded which). DNA for the CDR3: TGTGCCATCAGTGGACGGGGAGAGGAGCAGTACTTC. Amino acid sequence: CAISGRGEEQYF.